Listed below are T cell receptor beta chains from one sample, sequenced in a study of early T cells in non-severe SARS-CoV-2 infection. TCRdb reanalysed the 5' RACE reads using MiXCR and keeps one entry per CDR3 protein. The sample yields 70,000 to 95,000 distinct CDR3 sequences, 11% to 15% seen once. The material sequenced was whole blood. These receptors all come from an adult who was a healthcare worker with PCR-confirmed SARS-CoV-2 infection or an uninfected control (not recorded which). Both conserved end residues are part of each CDR3. A D gene is named only where the DNA matches it firmly. Rows give clone size only sometimes, using once, few, many, or a class for an expanded clone.

v_call	cdr3_length	clone_size	j_call	d_call	cdr3_nt	cdr3_aa
TRBV9	16	NA	TRBJ2-3	TRBD1	TGTGCCAGCAGCGCCAAGTCAGGGGGTAGCACAGATACGCAGTATTTT	CASSAKSGGSTDTQYF
TRBV11-2	15	many	TRBJ2-5	NA	TGTGCCAGCAGCTTAAGGGGTGGTAGCGGCGGGACCCAGTACTTC	CASSLRGGSGGTQYF
TRBV29-1	10	few	TRBJ1-2	NA	TGCAGCGTTGACAACTATGGCTACACCTTC	CSVDNYGYTF
TRBV5-1	14	NA	TRBJ1-1	NA	TGCGCCAGCAGCGGCGGCCTCCCGGGAACTGAAGCTTTCTTT	CASSGGLPGTEAFF
TRBV5-6	12	many	TRBJ1-1	NA	TGTGCCAGCAGCTCGGGGGGCACTGAAGCTTTCTTT	CASSSGGTEAFF
TRBV11-2	13	NA	TRBJ2-5	TRBD1	TGTGCCAGCAGCACGGGACAGGGACAGACCCAGTACTTC	CASSTGQGQTQYF
TRBV10-3	13	NA	TRBJ2-3	NA	TGTGCCATCACTGGGGATCTGGCAGATACGCAGTATTTT	CAITGDLADTQYF
TRBV9	16	medium-sized	TRBJ1-1	NA	TGTGCCAGCAGCGTAGGGAGCGGTCGACAGGCACGACAAGCTTTCTTT	CASSVGSGRQARQAFF
TRBV6-4	15	NA	TRBJ2-2	NA	TGTGCCAGCAGTGAGGTTTCGGGAAACACCGGGGAGCTGTTTTTT	CASSEVSGNTGELFF
TRBV9	15	few	TRBJ2-5	NA	TGTGCCAGCAGCGTAGACGTGGGTCTCCCAGAGACCCAGTACTTC	CASSVDVGLPETQYF
TRBV19	17	few	TRBJ1-3	NA	TGTGCCAGTAGTACTAAACAGGGCCCTTCGGCTGGAAACACCATATATTTT	CASSTKQGPSAGNTIYF
TRBV6-2/TRBV6-3	12	many	TRBJ2-3	NA	TGTGCCAGCAGTATCGGGACCCCACCGGAGTATTTT	CASSIGTPPEYF
TRBV7-6	15	few	TRBJ2-6	NA	TGTGCCAGCAGCCCCGTTCACTCTGGGGCCAACGTCCTGACTTTC	CASSPVHSGANVLTF
TRBV28	13	few	TRBJ2-2	NA	TGTGCCAGCGGCAGGGTGGACACCGGGGAGCTGTTTTTT	CASGRVDTGELFF
TRBV7-6	16	NA	TRBJ2-2	NA	TGTGCCAGCAGCAAGCCTCCTACAGGGAGGGTCGGGGAGCTGTTTTTT	CASSKPPTGRVGELFF
TRBV12-3/TRBV12-4	14	NA	TRBJ2-3	NA	TGTGCCAGCAGTTTGGATCGCAAGGCAGATACGCAGTATTTT	CASSLDRKADTQYF
TRBV28	12	few	TRBJ1-5	NA	TGTGCCAGTAAAGAACTTAATCAGCCCCAGCATTTT	CASKELNQPQHF
TRBV29-1	13	few	TRBJ2-1	NA	TGCAGCGCTGACCACCAGCTCAACAATGAGCAGTTCTTC	CSADHQLNNEQFF
TRBV11-2	14	few	TRBJ2-7	NA	TGTGCCAGCAGCTTTCGACAGAGCTCCTACGAGCAGTACTTC	CASSFRQSSYEQYF
TRBV6-4	14	many	TRBJ2-1	NA	TGTGCCAGCAAGAGACTTCCGGACCACAATGAGCAGTTCTTC	CASKRLPDHNEQFF
TRBV20-1	13	many	TRBJ2-7	NA	TGCAGTGCCAAGAAGGGGGAATCCTACGAGCAGTACTTC	CSAKKGESYEQYF
TRBV7-8	15	NA	TRBJ1-6	TRBD1	TGTGCCAGCAGCCCCGACAGGGTACAGAATTCACCCCTCCACTTT	CASSPDRVQNSPLHF
TRBV19	13	NA	TRBJ2-2	NA	TGTGCCAGTAAGGATAGGGAGACCGGGGAGCTGTTTTTT	CASKDRETGELFF
TRBV21-1	15	NA	TRBJ2-5	NA	TGTGCCAGCAGCAAAGTCGGGAAGGGCCAAGAGACCCAGTACTTC	CASSKVGKGQETQYF
TRBV27	15	many	TRBJ1-1	TRBD1	TGTGCCAGCAGTGTACAACAGGGGGCGACCCTTGAAGCTTTCTTT	CASSVQQGATLEAFF
TRBV3-1	13	few	TRBJ2-7	NA	TGTGCCAGCAGCCAAGGACGGATCTACGAGCAGTACTTC	CASSQGRIYEQYF
TRBV29-1	13	once	TRBJ1-1	NA	TGCAGCGTCCGACAGCACATGAACACTGAAGCTTTCTTT	CSVRQHMNTEAFF